Detailed here is one T cell receptor beta chain. The data stem from a study of blood T cell repertoires in COVID-19. Across the whole study: Whether acute or convalescent, the COVID-19 samples came from the United States, Italy and Spain.

Sequenced by immunoSEQ multiplex PCR; TCRdb stores in-frame clones only, minus some. The table has around 230,000 clones, 75% to 90% seen once; the top ten hold 12%. The sequence was collected from a woman aged 55-69 years with active or convalescent COVID-19. The sample was peripheral blood.

CDR3 sequence: CTSSAGTNTGELFF. As DNA, the CDR3 is TGCACCAGCAGCGCAGGGACGAACACCGGGGAGCTGTTTTTT. This chain connects TRBV1 to TRBJ2-2; whether TRBD1, the table's D call, matches the DNA was not checked. TRBV1 is noted as a pseudogene. The CDR3 extends over 14 amino acids.